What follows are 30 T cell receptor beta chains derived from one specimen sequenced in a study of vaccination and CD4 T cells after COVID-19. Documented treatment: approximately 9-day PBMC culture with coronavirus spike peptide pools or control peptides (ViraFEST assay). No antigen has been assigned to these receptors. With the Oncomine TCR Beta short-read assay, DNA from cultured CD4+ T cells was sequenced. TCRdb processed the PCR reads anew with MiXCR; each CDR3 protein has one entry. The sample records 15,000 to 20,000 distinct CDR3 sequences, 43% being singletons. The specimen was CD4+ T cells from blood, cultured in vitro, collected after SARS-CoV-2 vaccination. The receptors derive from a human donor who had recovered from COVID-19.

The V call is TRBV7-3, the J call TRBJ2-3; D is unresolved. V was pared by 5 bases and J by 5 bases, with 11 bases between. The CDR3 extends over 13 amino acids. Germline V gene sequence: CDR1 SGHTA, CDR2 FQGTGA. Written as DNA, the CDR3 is TGTGCCAGCAGCGCTACGGTGGGAGATACGCAGTATTTT. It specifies CASSATVGDTQYF.

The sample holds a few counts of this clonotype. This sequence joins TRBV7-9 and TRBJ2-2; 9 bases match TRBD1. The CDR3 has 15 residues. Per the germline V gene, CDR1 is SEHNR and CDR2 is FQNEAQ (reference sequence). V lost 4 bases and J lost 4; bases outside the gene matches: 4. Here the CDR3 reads CASSSRQGGTGELFF. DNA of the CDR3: TGTGCCAGCAGCTCGAGACAGGGGGGCACCGGGGAGCTGTTTTTT.

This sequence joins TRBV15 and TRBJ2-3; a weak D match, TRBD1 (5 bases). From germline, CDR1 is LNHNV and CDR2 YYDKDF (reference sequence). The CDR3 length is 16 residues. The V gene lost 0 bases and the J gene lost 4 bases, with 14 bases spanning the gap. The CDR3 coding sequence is TGTGCCACCAGCAGAGAGCGTCCGTTGGGGCCAGATACGCAGTATTTT. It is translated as CATSRERPLGPDTQYF.

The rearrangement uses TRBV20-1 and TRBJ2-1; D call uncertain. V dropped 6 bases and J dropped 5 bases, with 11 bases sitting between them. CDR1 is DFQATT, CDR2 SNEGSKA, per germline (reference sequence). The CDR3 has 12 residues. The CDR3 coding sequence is TGCAGTGCCTACGGAAGAAACAATGAGCAGTTCTTC. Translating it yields CSAYGRNNEQFF.

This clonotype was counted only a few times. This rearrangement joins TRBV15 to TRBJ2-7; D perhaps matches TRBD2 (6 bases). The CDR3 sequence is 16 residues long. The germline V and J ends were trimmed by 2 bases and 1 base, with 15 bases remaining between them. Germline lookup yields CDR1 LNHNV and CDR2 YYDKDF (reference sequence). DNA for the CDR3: TGTGCCACCAGCAGAACCCCTTTAGCGGTATCCTACGAGCAGTACTTC. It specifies CATSRTPLAVSYEQYF.

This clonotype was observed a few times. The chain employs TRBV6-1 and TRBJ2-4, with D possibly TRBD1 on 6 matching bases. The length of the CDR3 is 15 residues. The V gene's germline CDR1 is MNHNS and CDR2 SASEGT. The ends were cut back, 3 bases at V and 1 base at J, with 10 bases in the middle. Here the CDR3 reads CASSEGQGAKNIQYF. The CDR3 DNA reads TGTGCCAGCAGTGAGGGGCAGGGGGCCAAAAACATTCAGTACTTC.

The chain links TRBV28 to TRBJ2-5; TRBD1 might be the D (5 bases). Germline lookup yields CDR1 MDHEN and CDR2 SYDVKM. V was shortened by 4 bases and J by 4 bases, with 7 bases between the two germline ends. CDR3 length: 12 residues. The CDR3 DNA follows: TGTGCCAGCAGTTCAGGGCGAGAGACCCAGTACTTC. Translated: CASSSGRETQYF.

The CDR3 sequence is CATREGGTSYNEQFF. The CDR3 bases are TGTGCCACCAGGGAAGGCGGGACGTCCTACAATGAGCAGTTCTTC. This sequence joins TRBV24-1 and TRBJ2-1; TRBD2 might be the D (6 bases). Per the germline V gene, CDR1 is KGHDR and CDR2 is SFDVKD. Deletions cut 7 bases from V and 1 base from J, with 13 bases between. The CDR3 extends over 15 amino acids.

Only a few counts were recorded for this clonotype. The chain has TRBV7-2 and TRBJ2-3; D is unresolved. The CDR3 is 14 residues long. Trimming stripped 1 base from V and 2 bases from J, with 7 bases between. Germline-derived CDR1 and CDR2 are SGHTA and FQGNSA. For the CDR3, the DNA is TGTGCCAGCAGCTTAGAGACTTTCACAGATACGCAGTATTTT. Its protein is CASSLETFTDTQYF.

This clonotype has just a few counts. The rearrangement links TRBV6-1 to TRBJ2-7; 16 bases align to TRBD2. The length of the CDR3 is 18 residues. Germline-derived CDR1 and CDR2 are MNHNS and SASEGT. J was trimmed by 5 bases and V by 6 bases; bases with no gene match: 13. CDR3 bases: TGTGCCAGCAGGGGACTAGCGGGAGGGCCTTCCGGGGTCCACGAGCAGTACTTC. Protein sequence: CASRGLAGGPSGVHEQYF.

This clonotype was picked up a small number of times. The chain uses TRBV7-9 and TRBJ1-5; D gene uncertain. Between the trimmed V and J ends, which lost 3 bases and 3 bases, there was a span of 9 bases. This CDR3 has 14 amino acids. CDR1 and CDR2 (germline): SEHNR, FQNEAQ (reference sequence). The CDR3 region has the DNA TGTGCCAGCAGCTTTTCGGGAGCCAATCAGCCCCAGCATTTT. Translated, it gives CASSFSGANQPQHF.

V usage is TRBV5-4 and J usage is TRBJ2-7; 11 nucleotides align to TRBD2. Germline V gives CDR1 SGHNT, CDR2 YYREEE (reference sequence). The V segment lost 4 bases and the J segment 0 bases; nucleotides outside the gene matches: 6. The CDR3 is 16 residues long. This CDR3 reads CASSPGLAESSYEQYF. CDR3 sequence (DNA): TGTGCCAGCAGCCCGGGACTAGCGGAGAGCTCCTACGAGCAGTACTTC.

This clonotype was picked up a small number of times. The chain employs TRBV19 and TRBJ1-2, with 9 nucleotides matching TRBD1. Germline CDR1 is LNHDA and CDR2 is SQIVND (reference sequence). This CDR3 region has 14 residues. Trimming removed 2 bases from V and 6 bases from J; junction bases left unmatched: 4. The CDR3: CASSIPGTGHGYTF. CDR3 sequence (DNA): TGTGCCAGTAGTATACCTGGGACAGGGCATGGCTACACCTTC. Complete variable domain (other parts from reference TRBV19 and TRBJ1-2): DGGITQSPKYLFRKEGQNVTLSCEQNLNHDAMYWYRQDPGQGLRLIYYSQIVNDFQKGDIAEGYSVSREKKESFPLTVTSAQKNPTAFYLCASSIPGTGHGYTFGSGTRLTVV.

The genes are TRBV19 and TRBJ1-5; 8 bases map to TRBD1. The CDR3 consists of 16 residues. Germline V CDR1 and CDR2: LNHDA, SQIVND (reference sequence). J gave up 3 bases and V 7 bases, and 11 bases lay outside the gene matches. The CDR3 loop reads CASKTGGRSHNQPQHF. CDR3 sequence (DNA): TGTGCCAGTAAAACAGGGGGACGCAGTCACAATCAGCCCCAGCATTTT.

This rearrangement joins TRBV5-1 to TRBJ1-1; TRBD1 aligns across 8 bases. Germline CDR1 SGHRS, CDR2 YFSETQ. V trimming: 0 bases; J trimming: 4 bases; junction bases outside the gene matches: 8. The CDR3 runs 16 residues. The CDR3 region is CASSLGQGAGSTEAFF. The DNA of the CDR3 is TGCGCCAGCAGCTTGGGCCAGGGGGCGGGGAGCACTGAAGCTTTCTTT.

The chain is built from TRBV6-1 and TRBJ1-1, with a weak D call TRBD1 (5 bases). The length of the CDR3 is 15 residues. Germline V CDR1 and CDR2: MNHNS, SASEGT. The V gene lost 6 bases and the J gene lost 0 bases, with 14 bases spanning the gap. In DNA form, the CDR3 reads TGTGCCAGCAGAATAATAGGGGAAATGAACACTGAAGCTTTCTTT. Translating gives CASRIIGEMNTEAFF.

The DNA for the CDR3 is TGCAGTGCCGGGACTAGCGGGGTGAGCTCCTACAATGAGCAGTTCTTC. Translation gives CSAGTSGVSSYNEQFF. The chain carries TRBV20-1 and TRBJ2-1, with TRBD2 matching over 13 bases. Germline V gives CDR1 DFQATT, CDR2 SNEGSKA (reference sequence). V lost 6 bases, J lost 0 bases, and 5 bases stayed unmatched. The CDR3 extends over 16 amino acids.

CDR3 nucleotides: TGTGCCAGCAGCCCCCCCAGGGTTATGGGAGATACGCAGTATTTT. Amino acid sequence: CASSPPRVMGDTQYF. The chain has TRBV7-6 and TRBJ2-3, with D possibly TRBD1 on 5 matching bases. Germline-derived CDR1 and CDR2 are SGHVS and FNYEAQ. Trimming left V 5 bases short and J 5 bases short, with 17 bases between. The CDR3 runs to 15 residues.

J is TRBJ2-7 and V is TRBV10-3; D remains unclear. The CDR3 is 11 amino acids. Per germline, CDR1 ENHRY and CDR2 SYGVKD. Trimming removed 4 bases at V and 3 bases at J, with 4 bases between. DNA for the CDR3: TGTGCCATCAGTGGGGGCTACGAGCAGTACTTC. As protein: CAISGGYEQYF.

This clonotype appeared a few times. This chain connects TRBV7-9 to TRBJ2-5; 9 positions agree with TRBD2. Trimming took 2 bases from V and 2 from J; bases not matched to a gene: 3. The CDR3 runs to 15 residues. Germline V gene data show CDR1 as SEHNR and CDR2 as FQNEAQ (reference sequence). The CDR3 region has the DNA TGTGCCAGCAGCTTACTAGCGGGGTCACAAGAGACCCAGTACTTC. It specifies CASSLLAGSQETQYF.

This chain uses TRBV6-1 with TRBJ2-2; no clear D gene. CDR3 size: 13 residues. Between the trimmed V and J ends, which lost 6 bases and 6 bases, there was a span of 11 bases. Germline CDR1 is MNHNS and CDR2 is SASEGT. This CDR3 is CASSPTVAGELFF. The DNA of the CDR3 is TGTGCCAGCAGCCCCACTGTTGCCGGGGAGCTGTTTTTT.

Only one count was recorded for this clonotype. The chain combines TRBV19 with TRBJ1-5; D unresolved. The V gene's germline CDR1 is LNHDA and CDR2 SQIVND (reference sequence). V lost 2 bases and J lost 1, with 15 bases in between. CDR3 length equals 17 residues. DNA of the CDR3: TGTGCCAGTAGTATAAAATCTGGCGTTCCGAGCAATCAGCCCCAGCATTTT. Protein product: CASSIKSGVPSNQPQHF.

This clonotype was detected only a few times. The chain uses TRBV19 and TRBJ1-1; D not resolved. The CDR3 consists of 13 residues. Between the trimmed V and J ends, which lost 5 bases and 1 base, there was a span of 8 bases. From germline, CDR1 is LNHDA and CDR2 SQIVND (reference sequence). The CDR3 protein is CASSLTANTEAFF. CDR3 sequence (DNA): TGTGCCAGTAGTCTAACAGCGAACACTGAAGCTTTCTTT.

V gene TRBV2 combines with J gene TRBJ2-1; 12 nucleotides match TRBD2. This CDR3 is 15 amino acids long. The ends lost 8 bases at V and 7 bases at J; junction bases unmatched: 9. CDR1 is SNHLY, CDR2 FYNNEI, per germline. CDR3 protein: CASDKTSGSVNEQFF. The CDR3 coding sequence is TGTGCCAGCGACAAGACTAGCGGGAGTGTGAATGAGCAGTTCTTC. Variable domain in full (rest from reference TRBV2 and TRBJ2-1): EPEVTQTPSHQVTQMGQEVILRCVPISNHLYFYWYRQILGQKVEFLVSFYNNEISEKSEIFDDQFSVERPDGSNFTLKIRSTKLEDSAMYFCASDKTSGSVNEQFFGPGTRLTVL.

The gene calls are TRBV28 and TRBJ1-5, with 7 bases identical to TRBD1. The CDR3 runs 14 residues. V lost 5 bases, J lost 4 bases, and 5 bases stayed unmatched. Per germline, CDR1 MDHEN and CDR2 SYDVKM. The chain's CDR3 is CASSDRVANQPQHF. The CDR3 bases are TGTGCCAGCAGTGACAGGGTGGCAAATCAGCCCCAGCATTTT.

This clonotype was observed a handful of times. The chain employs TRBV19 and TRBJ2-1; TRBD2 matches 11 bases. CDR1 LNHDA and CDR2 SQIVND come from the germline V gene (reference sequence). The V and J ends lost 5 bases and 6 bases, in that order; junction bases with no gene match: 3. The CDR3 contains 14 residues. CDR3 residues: CASSVAGGPNEQFF. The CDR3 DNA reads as TGTGCCAGTAGTGTAGCGGGGGGGCCCAATGAGCAGTTCTTC.

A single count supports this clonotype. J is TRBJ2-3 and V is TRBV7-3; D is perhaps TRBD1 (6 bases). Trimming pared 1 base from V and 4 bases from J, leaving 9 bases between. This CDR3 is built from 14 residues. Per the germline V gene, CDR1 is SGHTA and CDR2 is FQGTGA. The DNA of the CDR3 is TGTGCCAGCAGCTTAAACAGGGCCGCAGATACGCAGTATTTT. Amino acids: CASSLNRAADTQYF.

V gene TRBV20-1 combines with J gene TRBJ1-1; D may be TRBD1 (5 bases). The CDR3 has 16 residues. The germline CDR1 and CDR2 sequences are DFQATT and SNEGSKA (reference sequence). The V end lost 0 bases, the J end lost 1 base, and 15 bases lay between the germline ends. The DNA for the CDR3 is TGCAGTGCTAGAGATTCCAGGGTGGTCACGAACACTGAAGCTTTCTTT. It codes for CSARDSRVVTNTEAFF.

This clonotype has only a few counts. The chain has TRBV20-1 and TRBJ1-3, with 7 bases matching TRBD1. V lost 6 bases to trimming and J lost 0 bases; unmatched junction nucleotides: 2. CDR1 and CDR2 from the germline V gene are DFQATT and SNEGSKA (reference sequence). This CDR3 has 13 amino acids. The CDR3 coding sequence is TGCAGTGCACGGGACAGCTCTGGAAACACCATATATTTT. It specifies CSARDSSGNTIYF.

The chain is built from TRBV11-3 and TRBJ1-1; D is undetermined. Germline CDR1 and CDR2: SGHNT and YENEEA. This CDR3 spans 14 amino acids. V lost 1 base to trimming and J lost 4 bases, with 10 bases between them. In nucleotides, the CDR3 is TGTGCCAGCAGCTTAGGTGGGGAGGGCACTGAAGCTTTCTTT. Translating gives CASSLGGEGTEAFF.